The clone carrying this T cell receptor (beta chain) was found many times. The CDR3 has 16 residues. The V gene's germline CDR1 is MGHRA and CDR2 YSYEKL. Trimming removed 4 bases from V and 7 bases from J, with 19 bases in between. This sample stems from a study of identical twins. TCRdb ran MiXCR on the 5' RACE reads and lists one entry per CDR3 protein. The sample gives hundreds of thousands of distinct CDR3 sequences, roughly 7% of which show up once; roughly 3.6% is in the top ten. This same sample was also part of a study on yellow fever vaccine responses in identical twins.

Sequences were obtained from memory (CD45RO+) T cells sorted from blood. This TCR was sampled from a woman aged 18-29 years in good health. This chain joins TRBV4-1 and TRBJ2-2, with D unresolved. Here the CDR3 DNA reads TGCGCCAGCAGCCGAACCTTATCGGTAGTGATCGGGGAGCTGTTTTTT. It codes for CASSRTLSVVIGELFF.